The source of this TCR beta chain is a study of shared clonotypes between healthy human individuals. Findings and caveats of the study: How much donors shared clonotypes was expected to be affected by sequencing depth.

Note on this clone: Its target is unknown.

CD8 cells regarded as naive lacked CD45RO, were positively chosen for CCR7, and omitted terminally differentiated effector memory CD45RA+ cells. Germline V lookup: CDR1 SGHTA, CDR2 FQGNSA. The CDR3 has 13 residues. Between the trimmed V and J ends, which lost 6 bases and 4 bases, there was a span of 11 bases. Sequencing used immunoSEQ multiplex PCR; TCRdb keeps in-frame clones, though not all of them. The table records more than 550,000 clones, 92% of them present only once. The clonotype was recovered from a young man in good health. The chain is built from TRBV7-2 and TRBJ2-3; the D call may be TRBD1 or TRBD2 (5 bases each). The sample taken for sequencing was naive CD8+ T cells sorted from blood. CDR3 protein: CASRDLGADTQYF. CDR3 coding DNA: TGTGCCAGCAGGGACCTGGGGGCAGATACGCAGTATTTT.